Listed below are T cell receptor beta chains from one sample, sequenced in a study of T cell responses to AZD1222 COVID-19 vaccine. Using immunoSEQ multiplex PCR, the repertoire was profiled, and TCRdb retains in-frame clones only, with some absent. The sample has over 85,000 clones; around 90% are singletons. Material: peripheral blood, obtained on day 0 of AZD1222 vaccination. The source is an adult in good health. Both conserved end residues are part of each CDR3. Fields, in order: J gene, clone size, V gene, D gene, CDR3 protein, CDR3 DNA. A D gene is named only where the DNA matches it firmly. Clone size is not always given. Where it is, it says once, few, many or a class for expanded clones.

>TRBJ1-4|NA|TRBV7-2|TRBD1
CASSLSWGQAREKLFF
TGTGCCAGCAGCTTATCGTGGGGACAGGCGAGGGAAAAACTGTTTTTT
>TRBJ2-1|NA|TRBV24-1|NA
CATSDKLWTVNNEQFF
TGTGCCACCAGTGATAAACTCTGGACGGTAAACAATGAGCAGTTCTTC
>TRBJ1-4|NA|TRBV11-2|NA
CASSPQEPSTNEKLFF
TGTGCCAGCAGCCCGCAGGAGCCTTCAACTAATGAAAAACTGTTTTTT
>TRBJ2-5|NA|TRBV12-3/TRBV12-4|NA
CASSLNEETQYF
TGTGCCAGCAGTTTAAATGAGGAGACCCAGTACTTC
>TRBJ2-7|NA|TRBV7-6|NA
CASSSEAGQRYEQYF
TGTGCCAGCAGCTCCGAAGCGGGACAGCGATACGAGCAGTACTTC
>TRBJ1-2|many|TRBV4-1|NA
CASSQGRVENYGYTF
TGCGCCAGCAGCCAAGGTCGGGTAGAGAACTATGGCTACACCTTC
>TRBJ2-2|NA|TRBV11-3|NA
CASSLGDRSAPRELFF
TGTGCCAGCAGCTTAGGGGATAGAAGCGCTCCCCGGGAGCTGTTTTTT
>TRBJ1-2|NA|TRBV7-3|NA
CASSLPPIRGASGYTF
TGTGCCAGCAGCTTACCCCCGATTAGGGGAGCAAGTGGCTACACCTTC
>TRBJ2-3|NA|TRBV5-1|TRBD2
CASSFQRGGQDTQYF
TGCGCCAGCAGCTTTCAGCGGGGGGGCCAAGATACGCAGTATTTT
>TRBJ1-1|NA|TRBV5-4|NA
CASNYRRGTNTEAFF
TGTGCCAGCAACTACCGGCGGGGGACGAACACTGAAGCTTTCTTT
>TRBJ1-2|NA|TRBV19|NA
CASSSRDLTRGYTF
TGTGCCAGTAGTAGCCGGGACCTCACAAGGGGCTACACCTTC